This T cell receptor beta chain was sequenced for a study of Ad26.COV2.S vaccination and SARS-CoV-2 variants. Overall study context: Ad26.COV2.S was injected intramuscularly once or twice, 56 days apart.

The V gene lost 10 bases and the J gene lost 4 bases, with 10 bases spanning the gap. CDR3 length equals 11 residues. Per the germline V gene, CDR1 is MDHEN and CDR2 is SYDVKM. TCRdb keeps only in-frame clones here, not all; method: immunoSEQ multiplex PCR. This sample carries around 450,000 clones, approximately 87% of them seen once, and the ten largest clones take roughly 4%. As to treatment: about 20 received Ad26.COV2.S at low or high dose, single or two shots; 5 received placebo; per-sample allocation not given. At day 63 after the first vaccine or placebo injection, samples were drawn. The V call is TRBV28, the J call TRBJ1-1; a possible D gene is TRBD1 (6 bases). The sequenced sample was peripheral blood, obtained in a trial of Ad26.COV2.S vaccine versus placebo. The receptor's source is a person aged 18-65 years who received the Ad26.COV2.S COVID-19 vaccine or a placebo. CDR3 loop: CAIQGVTEAFF. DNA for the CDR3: TGTGCCATACAGGGTGTCACTGAAGCTTTCTTT.